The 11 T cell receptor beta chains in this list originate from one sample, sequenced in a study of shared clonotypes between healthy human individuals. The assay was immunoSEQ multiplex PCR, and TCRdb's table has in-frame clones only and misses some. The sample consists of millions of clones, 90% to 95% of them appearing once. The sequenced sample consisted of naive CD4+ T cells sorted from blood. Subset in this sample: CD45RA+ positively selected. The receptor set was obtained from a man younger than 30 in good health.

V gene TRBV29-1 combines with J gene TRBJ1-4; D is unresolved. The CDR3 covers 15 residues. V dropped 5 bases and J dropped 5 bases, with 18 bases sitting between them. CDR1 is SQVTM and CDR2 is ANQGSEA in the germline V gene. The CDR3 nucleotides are TGCAGCGTTTCTCCCACCGGAGGGTTAAATGAAAAACTGTTTTTT. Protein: CSVSPTGGLNEKLFF.

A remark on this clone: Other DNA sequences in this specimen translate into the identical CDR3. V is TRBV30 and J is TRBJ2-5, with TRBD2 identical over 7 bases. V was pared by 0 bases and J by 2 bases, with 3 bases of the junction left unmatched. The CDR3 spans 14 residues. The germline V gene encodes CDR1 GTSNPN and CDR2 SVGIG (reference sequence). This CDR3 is CAWSVRRGQETQYF. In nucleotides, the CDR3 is TGTGCCTGGAGTGTACGGCGGGGGCAAGAGACCCAGTACTTC.

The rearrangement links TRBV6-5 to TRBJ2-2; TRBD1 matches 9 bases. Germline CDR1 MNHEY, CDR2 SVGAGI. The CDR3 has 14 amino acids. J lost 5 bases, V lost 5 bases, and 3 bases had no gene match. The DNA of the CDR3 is TGTGCCAGCAGTCGGGACAGGGCTACCGGGGAGCTGTTTTTT. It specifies CASSRDRATGELFF.

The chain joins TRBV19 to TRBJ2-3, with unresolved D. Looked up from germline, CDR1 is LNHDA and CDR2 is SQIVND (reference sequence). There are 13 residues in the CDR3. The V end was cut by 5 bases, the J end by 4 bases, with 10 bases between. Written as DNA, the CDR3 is TGTGCCAGTAGTGCCGGGCGCTCAGATACGCAGTATTTT. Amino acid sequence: CASSAGRSDTQYF.

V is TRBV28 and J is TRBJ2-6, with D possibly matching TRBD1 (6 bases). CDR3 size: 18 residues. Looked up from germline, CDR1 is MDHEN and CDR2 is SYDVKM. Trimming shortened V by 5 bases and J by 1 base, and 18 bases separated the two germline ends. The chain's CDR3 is CASSQLKTGLSGANVLTF. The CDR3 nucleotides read TGTGCCAGCAGTCAGCTAAAAACAGGGTTATCTGGGGCCAACGTCCTGACTTTC.

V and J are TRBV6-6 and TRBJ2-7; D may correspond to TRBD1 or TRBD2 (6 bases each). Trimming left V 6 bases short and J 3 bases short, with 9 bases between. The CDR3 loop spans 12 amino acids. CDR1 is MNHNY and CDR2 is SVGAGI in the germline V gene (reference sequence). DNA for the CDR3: TGTGCCAGCAGCCGGGGGCTCTACGAGCAGTACTTC. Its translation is CASSRGLYEQYF.

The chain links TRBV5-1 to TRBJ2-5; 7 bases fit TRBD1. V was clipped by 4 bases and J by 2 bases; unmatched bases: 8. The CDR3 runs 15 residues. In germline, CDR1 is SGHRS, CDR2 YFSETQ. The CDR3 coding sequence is TGCGCCAGCAGCCTGCAACCGGGACAGCAAGAGACCCAGTACTTC. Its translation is CASSLQPGQQETQYF.

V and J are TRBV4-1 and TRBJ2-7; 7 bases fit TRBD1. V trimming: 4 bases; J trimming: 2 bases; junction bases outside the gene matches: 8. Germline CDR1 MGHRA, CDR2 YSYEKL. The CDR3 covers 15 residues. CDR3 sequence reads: CASSLLGQGAYEQYF. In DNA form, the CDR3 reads TGCGCCAGCAGCCTCTTAGGGCAGGGGGCCTACGAGCAGTACTTC.

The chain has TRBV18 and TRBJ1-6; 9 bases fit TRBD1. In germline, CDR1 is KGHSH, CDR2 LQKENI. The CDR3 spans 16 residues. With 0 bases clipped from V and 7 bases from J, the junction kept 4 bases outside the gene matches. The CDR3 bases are TGTGCCAGCTCACCACCGGTGGGACAGGGCAATTCACCCCTCCACTTT. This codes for CASSPPVGQGNSPLHF.

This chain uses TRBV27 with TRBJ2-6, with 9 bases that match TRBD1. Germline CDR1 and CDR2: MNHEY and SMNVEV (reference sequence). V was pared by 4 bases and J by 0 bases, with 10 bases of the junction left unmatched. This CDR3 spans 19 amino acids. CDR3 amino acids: CASSYLAGQGPSGANVLTF. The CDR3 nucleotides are TGTGCCAGCAGTTACCTCGCGGGACAGGGCCCCTCTGGGGCCAACGTCCTGACTTTC.

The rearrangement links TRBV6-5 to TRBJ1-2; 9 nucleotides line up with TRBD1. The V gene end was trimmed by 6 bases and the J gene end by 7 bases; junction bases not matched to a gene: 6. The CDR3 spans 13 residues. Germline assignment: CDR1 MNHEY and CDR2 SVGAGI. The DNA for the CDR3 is TGTGCCAGCAGCCGAGGGACAGGGTCTGGCTACACCTTC. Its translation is CASSRGTGSGYTF.